What follows is one TCR beta chain and its context. Its antigen remains unknown. These data belong to a study of OX40 agonist ivuxolimab in advanced cancers. Looking at the study overall: Ivuxolimab, an antibody acting as an agonist of OX40 (CD134), was used to treat patients. Dose-escalation patients had hepatocellular carcinoma, melanoma, renal cell or head and neck cancer. The group had a mean age of about 65 years, ranged from 23 to 79, and was 82.7% male. Regarding the study as a whole: Circulating CD4+ and CD8+ T cells showed clonal expansion by week 6 at 0.1 to 3.0 mg/kg.

This table comes from immunoSEQ multiplex PCR, and its TCRdb copy is limited to in-frame clones, with some not included. The sample yields about 100,000 clones, around 90% seen once. The receptor's source is an adult with an advanced solid tumor such as melanoma, head and neck, liver or kidney cancer. The sequencing here drew on CD4+ or CD8+ T cells sorted from blood, taken in a trial of the OX40 agonist ivuxolimab.

DNA of the CDR3: TGCGCCAGCAGCCCCGACGGGGTCGGTGGAAACACCATATATTTT. Its translation: CASSPDGVGGNTIYF. The chain uses TRBV5-1 and TRBJ1-3; D gene uncertain. The CDR3 extends over 15 amino acids. The V end was cut by 4 bases, the J end by 3 bases, with 14 bases between. Germline assignment: CDR1 SGHRS and CDR2 YFSETQ.